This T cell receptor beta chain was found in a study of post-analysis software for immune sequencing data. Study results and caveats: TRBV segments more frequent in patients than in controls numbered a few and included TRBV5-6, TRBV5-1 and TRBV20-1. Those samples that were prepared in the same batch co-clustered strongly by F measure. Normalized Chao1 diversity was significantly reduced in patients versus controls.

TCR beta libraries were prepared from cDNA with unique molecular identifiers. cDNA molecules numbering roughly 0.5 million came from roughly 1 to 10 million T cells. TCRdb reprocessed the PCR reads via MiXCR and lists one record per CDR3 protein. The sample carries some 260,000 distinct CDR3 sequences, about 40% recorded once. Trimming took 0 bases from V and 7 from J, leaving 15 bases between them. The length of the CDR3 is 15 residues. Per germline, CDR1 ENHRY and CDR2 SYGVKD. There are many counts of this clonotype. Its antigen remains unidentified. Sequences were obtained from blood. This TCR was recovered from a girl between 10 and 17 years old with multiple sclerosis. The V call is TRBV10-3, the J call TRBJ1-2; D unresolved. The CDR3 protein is CAISESMRGDGGYTF. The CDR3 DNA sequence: TGTGCCATCAGTGAGTCGATGCGGGGAGACGGTGGCTACACCTTC.